This TCR beta chain is drawn from a study of CD8 T cells in ankylosing spondylitis (dated by TCRdb to about 2017). A note on the overall study: The study set out to find disease-linked TCR variants by profiling T cell receptor beta repertoires in ankylosing spondylitis patients and healthy donors. The full study cohort comprised roughly 24 ankylosing spondylitis patients and some 100 healthy donors. Samples of peripheral blood were taken, and for ankylosing spondylitis patients, synovial fluid was collected as well. The research as a whole found: In peripheral blood, the disease-linked clones were found at relatively low frequencies and had a CD8+ phenotype. The disease-linked clones were reported to be significantly enriched in matched synovial fluid samples from ankylosing spondylitis patients. A TCR beta motif made up of roughly eight highly homologous amino acid variants appeared to be characteristic of blood from ankylosing spondylitis patients. Some motif variants had previously been reported in the synovial fluid and blood of reactive arthritis patients, which suggests shared mechanisms of disease initiation.

TCRdb names Illumina HiSeq 2500 as the instrument used. Quantitative 5'-RACE with molecular barcodes was used to prepare TCR beta libraries. The published analysis was carried out like this. Disease-linked TCR variants were identified with a new computational method built on a probabilistic model of VDJ rearrangement. TCRdb itself trimmed the public reads at Q25 with fastp, ran MiXCR and retained productive beta chains. Identical CDR3 protein sequences are pooled into one entry, listed with their most common genes and DNA. The V and J calls and clone size come from TCRdb's table, not from the authors' own analysis. The table for this sample lists roughly 490,000 distinct CDR3 sequences; approximately 5.3% of them were counted only once. Approximately 4% of the sample comes from the top ten. This clonotype was seen a few times. The clone's antigen remains unknown. No much larger clone exists at a distance of one base, and base qualities are not known.

CDR1 and CDR2, looked up from the germline V gene (reference sequence), are SEHNR and FQNEAQ. V gives up 3 bases and J gives up 2 bases, and the segment between their germline ends measures 11 bases. Inclusive of the bounding cysteine and phenylalanine, the CDR3 is 15 residues long. Only the CDR3 part of the read is kept: 45 bases, read in frame from the first base. The TCR comes from a male donor with ankylosing spondylitis. In this chain, TRBV7-9 is recombined with TRBJ2-1; the D call is possibly TRBD1 or TRBD2, each sharing 7 bases. The sample was blood, either unsorted or a sorted T cell fraction (not recorded which). CDR3 sequence: CASSFPGGAYNEQFF. The sequence in DNA is TGTGCCAGCAGCTTCCCAGGGGGGGCCTACAATGAGCAGTTCTTC.